One sample yielded the 24 T cell receptor beta chains listed below, sequenced in a study of blood T cell repertoires in COVID-19. TCRdb's table, derived via immunoSEQ multiplex PCR, lists solely in-frame clones and lacks some. The table shows roughly 160,000 clones, with under 95% occurring only once. Sequencing input: peripheral blood. The receptors derive from a man in his late teens or twenties with COVID-19, enrolled during active disease.

The V and J genes are TRBV13 and TRBJ1-1; D call uncertain. Deletions cut 10 bases from V and 5 bases from J, with 14 bases between. There are 12 residues in the CDR3. Germline CDR1 and CDR2: PRHDT and FYEKMQ (reference sequence). For the CDR3, the DNA is TGTGCCATTACCCGGGCGGGGACTGAAGCTTTCTTT. The encoded protein is CAITRAGTEAFF.

V gene TRBV7-9 combines with J gene TRBJ1-2; 10 bases align to TRBD1. The CDR3 loop spans 12 amino acids. V lost 7 bases, J lost 7 bases, and 3 bases stayed unmatched. CDR1 and CDR2 (germline): SEHNR, FQNEAQ (reference sequence). CDR3 protein: CASKWTGGGYTF. The CDR3 DNA sequence: TGTGCCAGCAAATGGACAGGGGGTGGCTACACCTTC.

The J gene is TRBJ1-2, the V gene TRBV27; TRBD1 might be the D (6 bases). The V end lost 5 bases, the J end lost 3 bases, and 13 bases lay between the germline ends. Germline-derived CDR1 and CDR2 are MNHEY and SMNVEV (reference sequence). This CDR3 region has 14 residues. DNA for the CDR3: TGTGCCAGCAGTCCTGGGAGGGGGGACTATGGCTACACCTTC. Translated: CASSPGRGDYGYTF.

The V and J genes are TRBV4-2 and TRBJ2-7; possible D gene TRBD1, 5 bases. Germline CDR1 reads LGHNA; CDR2 reads YNFKEQ. Trimming shortened V by 3 bases and J by 3 bases, and 9 bases separated the two germline ends. The CDR3 covers 13 residues. DNA for the CDR3: TGTGCCAGCAGCCAGGCTCAGGGCTACGAGCAGTACTTC. Translating it yields CASSQAQGYEQYF.

The rearrangement links TRBV28 to TRBJ2-6; TRBD1 agrees at 7 bases. CDR3 length: 17 residues. Looked up from germline, CDR1 is MDHEN and CDR2 is SYDVKM. J gave up 0 bases and V 6 bases, and 8 bases lay outside the gene matches. CDR3 coding DNA: TGTGCCAGCAGGATGACAGGGATTTACTCTGGGGCCAACGTCCTGACTTTC. It codes for CASRMTGIYSGANVLTF.

This clone occurred a few times. The J gene is TRBJ2-7, the V gene TRBV11-2; 10 bases match TRBD1. V gave up 5 bases and J gave up 6 bases; unmatched junction bases: 7. The length of the CDR3 is 14 residues. Germline V lookup: CDR1 SGHAT, CDR2 FQNNGV. The CDR3 DNA follows: TGTGCCAGCAGCGCCCGACAGGGGGCGGCCGAGCAGTACTTC. Its protein product is CASSARQGAAEQYF.

The rearrangement links TRBV6-1 to TRBJ1-2; weak D call: TRBD1 (5 bases). This CDR3 has 15 residues. CDR1 is MNHNS, CDR2 SASEGT, per germline. Trimming pared 2 bases from V and 8 bases from J, leaving 18 bases between. CDR3 protein: CASSETGAGRRGYTF. CDR3 nucleotides: TGTGCCAGCAGTGAAACAGGAGCCGGGAGGCGCGGCTACACCTTC.

This chain joins TRBV27 and TRBJ2-3, with 12 bases aligning to TRBD2. This CDR3 has 17 residues. The trim removed 5 bases at V and 5 bases at J, leaving 11 bases unmatched. Germline CDR1 is MNHEY and CDR2 is SMNVEV (reference sequence). In DNA, the CDR3 is TGTGCCAGCAGTCCTCGCCGACTAGCGGGAGTGGGAGATACGCAGTATTTT. Amino acids: CASSPRRLAGVGDTQYF.

The CDR3 nucleotides are TGTGCCTGGAGTTACGCCTGGACTAGCGGGACCTTAGATGAGCAGTTCTTC. It translates to CAWSYAWTSGTLDEQFF. This chain uses TRBV30 with TRBJ2-1; TRBD2 matches 12 bases. The CDR3 totals 17 residues. The junction had 13 bases not matched to a gene; V was cut back by 2 bases and J by 8 bases. CDR1 and CDR2 (germline): GTSNPN, SVGIG (reference sequence).

This sequence joins TRBV10-3 and TRBJ2-3; TRBD1 matches at 11 bases. In germline, CDR1 is ENHRY, CDR2 SYGVKD. The CDR3 consists of 15 residues. V shed 3 bases, J shed 4 bases, and the junction held 3 bases outside the gene matches. CDR3 region: CAISEGTGGADTQYF. The CDR3 nucleotides read TGTGCCATCAGTGAAGGGACAGGGGGGGCAGATACGCAGTATTTT.

This sequence joins TRBV5-6 and TRBJ2-1; 9 positions match TRBD2. This CDR3 comprises 14 residues. V shed 4 bases, J shed 3 bases, and the junction held 2 bases outside the gene matches. Looked up from germline, CDR1 is SGHDT and CDR2 is YYEEEE. CDR3 bases: TGTGCCAGCAGCGCTAGCGGGGACTACAATGAGCAGTTCTTC. Its translation: CASSASGDYNEQFF.

The chain carries TRBV7-2 and TRBJ1-2; maybe TRBD1 (6 bases). Trimming stripped 2 bases from V and 0 bases from J, with 19 bases between. Germline V gene sequence: CDR1 SGHTA, CDR2 FQGNSA. The CDR3 extends over 18 amino acids. Here the CDR3 reads CASSLKGTIGISNYGYTF. The CDR3 nucleotides are TGTGCCAGCAGCTTAAAGGGGACAATTGGGATCTCTAACTATGGCTACACCTTC. The whole variable domain, filled in from reference TRBV7-2 and TRBJ1-2, reads GAGVSQSPSNKVTEKGKDVELRCDPISGHTALYWYRQSLGQGLEFLIYFQGNSAPDKSGLPSDRFSAERTGGSVSTLTIQRTQQEDSAVYLCASSLKGTIGISNYGYTFGSGTRLTVV.

This clone was seen only once. The V and J genes are TRBV28 and TRBJ2-7, with TRBD2 matching over 7 bases. Trimming cost V 3 bases and J 4 bases; bases outside gene matches: 21. This CDR3 comprises 19 residues. Germline lookup yields CDR1 MDHEN and CDR2 SYDVKM. CDR3 protein: CASSFEFISGSLIPYEQYF. For the CDR3, the DNA is TGTGCCAGCAGTTTTGAGTTCATTAGCGGGTCCCTTATACCTTACGAGCAGTACTTC. Variable domain in full (rest from reference TRBV28 and TRBJ2-7): DVKVTQSSRYLVKRTGEKVFLECVQDMDHENMFWYRQDPGLGLRLIYFSYDVKMKEKGDIPEGYSVSREKKERFSLILESASTNQTSMYLCASSFEFISGSLIPYEQYFGPGTRLTVT.

The chain recombines TRBV30 with TRBJ2-1, with 9 bases lining up with TRBD2. Germline V gene data show CDR1 as GTSNPN and CDR2 as SVGIG (reference sequence). V gave up 2 bases and J gave up 5 bases; unmatched junction bases: 1. The CDR3 spans 13 residues. The CDR3 spells CAWSRTSDNEQFF. The CDR3 nucleotides read TGTGCCTGGAGTCGGACTAGCGACAATGAGCAGTTCTTC.

V gene TRBV25-1 combines with J gene TRBJ2-1; D is unclear. CDR1 is MGHDK, CDR2 SYGVNS, per germline. Trimming shortened V by 5 bases and J by 6 bases, and 14 bases separated the two germline ends. CDR3 length equals 14 residues. The CDR3 protein is CASSPRGGFNEQFF. The CDR3 region has the DNA TGTGCCAGCAGTCCAAGAGGCGGCTTCAATGAGCAGTTCTTC.

In DNA form, the CDR3 reads TGTGCCAGCAGTGAGATTTGGGGGACTAGCGGGAGGCCACCCCACCAGCAGTACTTC. It yields the protein CASSEIWGTSGRPPHQQYF. The chain combines TRBV6-1 with TRBJ2-7; 15 nucleotides agree with TRBD2. Trimming took 3 bases from V and 8 from J; bases not matched to a gene: 17. CDR3 length equals 19 residues. The germline V gene encodes CDR1 MNHNS and CDR2 SASEGT.

This sequence joins TRBV28 and TRBJ2-1; TRBD1 aligns across 7 bases. With 5 bases clipped from V and 1 base from J, the junction kept 5 bases outside the gene matches. The CDR3 length is 15 residues. The germline gives CDR1 MDHEN, CDR2 SYDVKM. The CDR3 region is CASSLPGQSYNEQFF. As DNA, the CDR3 is TGTGCCAGCAGTCTCCCGGGACAGTCCTACAATGAGCAGTTCTTC.

The V call is TRBV28, the J call TRBJ2-1, with 10 bases lining up with TRBD1. The CDR3 is 15 amino acids. Germline CDR1 and CDR2: MDHEN and SYDVKM. With 6 bases clipped from V and 8 bases from J, the junction kept 10 bases outside the gene matches. The CDR3 coding sequence is TGTGCCAGCAGACCTCCGAGACAGGGGGCCGATGAGCAGTTCTTC. Amino acid sequence: CASRPPRQGADEQFF.

The CDR3 DNA follows: TGTGCCAGCTCACCACGACTAGCGGGAGGGGCTTACAATGAGCAGTTCTTC. It codes for CASSPRLAGGAYNEQFF. V is TRBV18 and J is TRBJ2-1, with 14 positions matching TRBD2. Germline CDR1 reads KGHSH; CDR2 reads LQKENI. This CDR3 has 17 residues. The trim removed 1 base at V and 4 bases at J, leaving 3 bases unmatched.

V is TRBV6-2 or TRBV6-3 and J is TRBJ2-1, with 12 bases fitting TRBD2. The V gene's germline CDR1 is MNHEY and CDR2 SVGEGT. The CDR3 is 15 amino acids. V gave up 5 bases and J gave up 8 bases; unmatched junction bases: 7. The CDR3 region is CASSQLAGGWDEQFF. CDR3 bases: TGTGCCAGCAGTCAACTAGCGGGAGGATGGGATGAGCAGTTCTTC.

The chain employs TRBV5-1 and TRBJ2-5, with TRBD1 matching 7 bases. Germline V gives CDR1 SGHRS, CDR2 YFSETQ. The CDR3 is made up of 15 amino acids. With V trimmed by 1 base and J by 3 bases, 6 bases remained unmatched. The chain's CDR3 is CASSLSGQRKETQYF. CDR3 sequence (DNA): TGCGCCAGCAGCTTGTCGGGACAGAGGAAAGAGACCCAGTACTTC.

CDR3 in DNA: TGCGCCAGCAGCCAAGGGAGGGGCTTAAACTATGGCTACACCTTC. This gives the protein CASSQGRGLNYGYTF. The chain joins TRBV4-1 to TRBJ1-2, with a possible D match to TRBD1 (5 bases). CDR1 MGHRA and CDR2 YSYEKL come from the germline V gene. This CDR3 has 15 residues. Trimming removed 1 base at V and 2 bases at J, with 11 bases between.

This chain links TRBV7-2 with TRBJ1-3, with unresolved D. Between the trimmed V and J ends, which lost 2 bases and 0 bases, there was a span of 14 bases. The CDR3 sequence is 17 residues long. Germline V gene sequence: CDR1 SGHTA, CDR2 FQGNSA. The CDR3, as DNA: TGTGCCAGCAGCTTACATGGGCAGGCCCGCTCTGGAAACACCATATATTTT. Amino acids: CASSLHGQARSGNTIYF.

V is TRBV10-1 and J is TRBJ1-3, with a possible D match to TRBD1 (5 bases). In germline, CDR1 is WNHNN, CDR2 SYGVQD (reference sequence). The length of the CDR3 is 15 residues. With 0 bases removed from V and 0 bases from J, the gap between germline ends came to 6 bases. CDR3 region: CASSESTASGNTIYF. CDR3 DNA sequence: TGCGCCAGCAGTGAGTCGACAGCCTCTGGAAACACCATATATTTT.